This TCR beta chain was captured in a study of blood T cell repertoires in COVID-19. Whole-study context: From the United States, Italy and Spain came samples of acute and convalescent COVID-19. Nucleic acid was either cDNA or gDNA, and it came from T cells, B-cell-depleted T cells, or PBMCs.

This CDR3 region has 14 residues. V was shortened by 0 bases and J by 3 bases, with 9 bases between the two germline ends. Germline V gives CDR1 SGHNT, CDR2 YYREEE (reference sequence). The method was immunoSEQ multiplex PCR; TCRdb's version includes in-frame clones alone and lacks a portion of them. The data contain roughly 150,000 clones, roughly nine tenths of them seen just once; the ten biggest clones take up about 15%. V usage is TRBV5-4 and J usage is TRBJ1-1; TRBD1 is a possible D gene (5 bases). Sequenced input: peripheral blood. This receptor was obtained from a woman aged 35 to 49 with acute or convalescent COVID-19. CDR3 coding DNA: TGTGCCAGCAGCTTGGCCGGACACGACACTGAAGCTTTCTTT. Translating gives CASSLAGHDTEAFF.